This is a list of T cell receptor beta chains from one sample in a study of blood T cells in healthy people across ages. TCRdb processed the 5' RACE reads anew with MiXCR; each CDR3 protein has one entry. The sample records 650,000 to 800,000 distinct CDR3 sequences, more than 40% being singletons. Sequencing used blood. The receptors originated from a man aged 60 to 75 in good health. Each CDR3 is given with its conserved first and last residue. The order of the fields is CDR3 length, J gene, clone size, V gene, D gene, CDR3 DNA, CDR3 protein. D genes are given only for firm matches. Expanded clones are given a class, and other clones once, few, many or no size at all.

cdr3_length: 15
j_call: TRBJ1-5
clone_size: NA
v_call: TRBV7-2
d_call: TRBD1
cdr3_nt: TGTGCCAGCAGCTTAAGGGGGCTTAGCAATCAGCCCCAGCATTTT
cdr3_aa: CASSLRGLSNQPQHF

cdr3_length: 14
j_call: TRBJ2-1
clone_size: NA
v_call: TRBV20-1
d_call: NA
cdr3_nt: TGCAGTGCTAGAGATCGGACCCATTACAATGAGCAGTTCTTC
cdr3_aa: CSARDRTHYNEQFF

cdr3_length: 15
j_call: TRBJ1-2
clone_size: NA
v_call: TRBV13
d_call: NA
cdr3_nt: TGTGCCAGCAGCACCCAAGAAGGACAGTTCTATGGCTACACCTTC
cdr3_aa: CASSTQEGQFYGYTF

cdr3_length: 14
j_call: TRBJ2-1
clone_size: NA
v_call: TRBV6-6
d_call: NA
cdr3_nt: TGTGCCAGCGGGGGGACAAGAAGGTATGATGAGCAGTTCTTC
cdr3_aa: CASGGTRRYDEQFF

cdr3_length: 15
j_call: TRBJ1-6
clone_size: NA
v_call: TRBV7-6
d_call: TRBD1
cdr3_nt: TGTGCCAGCAGCCTAGGGGGACAGGTATATTCACCCCTCCACTTT
cdr3_aa: CASSLGGQVYSPLHF

cdr3_length: 16
j_call: TRBJ2-7
clone_size: NA
v_call: TRBV20-1
d_call: TRBD1
cdr3_nt: TGCAGTGCTAGAGATTGGAAGACAGGGGGCATTTACGAGCAGTACTTC
cdr3_aa: CSARDWKTGGIYEQYF

cdr3_length: 13
j_call: TRBJ1-5
clone_size: NA
v_call: TRBV29-1
d_call: NA
cdr3_nt: TGCAGCGTTGGACTCCGGAGCAATCAGCCCCAGCATTTT
cdr3_aa: CSVGLRSNQPQHF

cdr3_length: 16
j_call: TRBJ1-2
clone_size: few
v_call: TRBV5-1
d_call: NA
cdr3_nt: TGCGCCAGCAGCGCGGATACAGGGTCTAAATACTATGGCTACACCTTC
cdr3_aa: CASSADTGSKYYGYTF

cdr3_length: 13
j_call: TRBJ1-5
clone_size: NA
v_call: TRBV24-1
d_call: TRBD1
cdr3_nt: TGTGCCACGAGCGACAGGGGGGCTCAGCCCCAGCATTTT
cdr3_aa: CATSDRGAQPQHF

cdr3_length: 15
j_call: TRBJ2-7
clone_size: NA
v_call: TRBV6-6
d_call: NA
cdr3_nt: TGTGCCAGCAGTTACTCGGCAGGGTCTATGGACGAGCAGTACTTC
cdr3_aa: CASSYSAGSMDEQYF

cdr3_length: 16
j_call: TRBJ2-3
clone_size: NA
v_call: TRBV9
d_call: NA
cdr3_nt: TGTGCCAGCAGCCATTCAGTGGAGGCGGACACAGATACGCAGTATTTT
cdr3_aa: CASSHSVEADTDTQYF

cdr3_length: 15
j_call: TRBJ1-2
clone_size: NA
v_call: TRBV7-2
d_call: NA
cdr3_nt: TGTGCCAGCAGCTCACCGGGACGGACTCGTTATGGCTACACCTTC
cdr3_aa: CASSSPGRTRYGYTF

cdr3_length: 15
j_call: TRBJ1-2
clone_size: NA
v_call: TRBV5-1
d_call: NA
cdr3_nt: TGCGCCAGCAGCTTGGGGACCGGTTGGAACTATGGCTACACCTTC
cdr3_aa: CASSLGTGWNYGYTF

cdr3_length: 17
j_call: TRBJ1-2
clone_size: NA
v_call: TRBV9
d_call: NA
cdr3_nt: TGTGCCAGCAGCCCCTTGCCAGCGTACAGATCTAACTATGGCTACACCTTC
cdr3_aa: CASSPLPAYRSNYGYTF

cdr3_length: 13
j_call: TRBJ2-3
clone_size: NA
v_call: TRBV25-1
d_call: NA
cdr3_nt: TGTGCCAGCAGCCGAGTCGCGGGGGATACGCAGTATTTT
cdr3_aa: CASSRVAGDTQYF

cdr3_length: 15
j_call: TRBJ2-7
clone_size: few
v_call: TRBV5-1
d_call: TRBD1
cdr3_nt: TGCGCCAGCAGCGGCCGGACAGGGAGGTTGCGTGAGCAGTACTTC
cdr3_aa: CASSGRTGRLREQYF

cdr3_length: 12
j_call: TRBJ1-2
clone_size: once
v_call: TRBV20-1
d_call: NA
cdr3_nt: TGCAGTGCCCCCGGGTATTACTATGGCTACACCTTC
cdr3_aa: CSAPGYYYGYTF

cdr3_length: 13
j_call: TRBJ2-7
clone_size: NA
v_call: TRBV10-3
d_call: TRBD1
cdr3_nt: TGTGCCATCAGCGAAGGACAGGTCTACGAGCAGTACTTC
cdr3_aa: CAISEGQVYEQYF

cdr3_length: 14
j_call: TRBJ2-7
clone_size: NA
v_call: TRBV6-1
d_call: TRBD1
cdr3_nt: TGTGCCAGCCAGACAGGGGGCGAGAAATACGAGCAGTACTTC
cdr3_aa: CASQTGGEKYEQYF

cdr3_length: 16
j_call: TRBJ2-5
clone_size: NA
v_call: TRBV4-3
d_call: TRBD2
cdr3_nt: TGCGCCAGCAGCCAAAACGGGCCTACGGGGGGGGAGACCCAGTACTTC
cdr3_aa: CASSQNGPTGGETQYF

cdr3_length: 15
j_call: TRBJ1-2
clone_size: NA
v_call: TRBV9
d_call: NA
cdr3_nt: TGTGCCAGCAGCGTAGAGGGAACCTTGAACGGTGTCTACACCTTC
cdr3_aa: CASSVEGTLNGVYTF

cdr3_length: 15
j_call: TRBJ2-5
clone_size: NA
v_call: TRBV20-1
d_call: TRBD2
cdr3_nt: TGCAGTGCTATGGGACTAGCGGGGGGACAAGAGACCCAGTACTTC
cdr3_aa: CSAMGLAGGQETQYF

cdr3_length: 18
j_call: TRBJ2-2
clone_size: once
v_call: TRBV24-1
d_call: TRBD1
cdr3_nt: TGTGCCACCAGTGGCCCGGGACAGGGGGCGACTAACACCGGGGAGCTGTTTTTT
cdr3_aa: CATSGPGQGATNTGELFF

cdr3_length: 15
j_call: TRBJ1-6
clone_size: NA
v_call: TRBV28
d_call: TRBD1
cdr3_nt: TGTGCCAGCAGTTTAAGTGGCAGGGGGCAATCACCCCTCCACTTT
cdr3_aa: CASSLSGRGQSPLHF

cdr3_length: 15
j_call: TRBJ2-7
clone_size: many
v_call: TRBV27
d_call: TRBD1
cdr3_nt: TGTGCCAGCAGTCCCGGGACAGGGGCGACCTACGAGCAGTACTTC
cdr3_aa: CASSPGTGATYEQYF

cdr3_length: 13
j_call: TRBJ1-6
clone_size: NA
v_call: TRBV14
d_call: NA
cdr3_nt: TGTGCCAGCAGCCAAGGGAATGGTTCACCCCTCCACTTT
cdr3_aa: CASSQGNGSPLHF

cdr3_length: 16
j_call: TRBJ2-5
clone_size: few
v_call: TRBV5-1
d_call: NA
cdr3_nt: TGCGCCAGCAGCCCGGATCCAGCGGCCTACCAAGAGACCCAGTACTTC
cdr3_aa: CASSPDPAAYQETQYF

cdr3_length: 15
j_call: TRBJ2-7
clone_size: NA
v_call: TRBV7-9
d_call: NA
cdr3_nt: TGTGCCAGCAGCCAAACGGGAAACCCAACCTACGAGCAGTACTTC
cdr3_aa: CASSQTGNPTYEQYF

cdr3_length: 15
j_call: TRBJ2-3
clone_size: NA
v_call: TRBV2
d_call: NA
cdr3_nt: TGTGCCAGCAGTGCGGCAGCCGATAGCACAGATACGCAGTATTTT
cdr3_aa: CASSAAADSTDTQYF

cdr3_length: 14
j_call: TRBJ2-7
clone_size: few
v_call: TRBV20-1
d_call: TRBD1
cdr3_nt: TGCAGTGCTAGGAGGGACAGGGACTACTACGAGCAGTACTTC
cdr3_aa: CSARRDRDYYEQYF

cdr3_length: 13
j_call: TRBJ2-7
clone_size: few
v_call: TRBV30
d_call: TRBD1
cdr3_nt: TGTGCCTGGAATCAGGGGGCTTACCACGAGCAGTACTTC
cdr3_aa: CAWNQGAYHEQYF

cdr3_length: 14
j_call: TRBJ2-3
clone_size: few
v_call: TRBV10-3
d_call: TRBD2
cdr3_nt: TGTGCCATCCGACTAGCGGGAGGCACAGATACGCAGTATTTT
cdr3_aa: CAIRLAGGTDTQYF

cdr3_length: 16
j_call: TRBJ1-5
clone_size: NA
v_call: TRBV7-9
d_call: NA
cdr3_nt: TGTGCCAGCAGCTCCGGAGAGGTTGGTTATAATCAGCCCCAGCATTTT
cdr3_aa: CASSSGEVGYNQPQHF

cdr3_length: 15
j_call: TRBJ2-3
clone_size: NA
v_call: TRBV9
d_call: NA
cdr3_nt: TGTGCCAGCAGCGTTCAGACTAGTAGCACAGATACGCAGTATTTT
cdr3_aa: CASSVQTSSTDTQYF

cdr3_length: 15
j_call: TRBJ2-3
clone_size: few
v_call: TRBV20-1
d_call: TRBD1
cdr3_nt: TGCAGTGCTAGTGGAGGACAGGGGGCCCCAGATACGCAGTATTTT
cdr3_aa: CSASGGQGAPDTQYF

cdr3_length: 19
j_call: TRBJ2-7
clone_size: NA
v_call: TRBV28
d_call: TRBD2
cdr3_nt: TGTGCCAGCAGACAAGAGCCGGGACTAGCGGGGGGGACCCACTACGAGCAGTACTTC
cdr3_aa: CASRQEPGLAGGTHYEQYF

cdr3_length: 16
j_call: TRBJ2-1
clone_size: NA
v_call: TRBV6-5
d_call: TRBD2
cdr3_nt: TGTGCCAGCAGTTACTCGCTTAGCGGGTTCTACAATGAGCAGTTCTTC
cdr3_aa: CASSYSLSGFYNEQFF

cdr3_length: 15
j_call: TRBJ1-1
clone_size: NA
v_call: TRBV7-8
d_call: NA
cdr3_nt: TGTGCCAGCAGCTCATCCACTGGGCCCGTCCGTGAAGCTTTCTTT
cdr3_aa: CASSSSTGPVREAFF

cdr3_length: 13
j_call: TRBJ1-2
clone_size: NA
v_call: TRBV27
d_call: TRBD1
cdr3_nt: TGCGCCAGCAGTTCCCGGGACAGCTATGGCTACGCCTTC
cdr3_aa: CASSSRDSYGYAF

cdr3_length: 17
j_call: TRBJ2-7
clone_size: NA
v_call: TRBV3-1
d_call: NA
cdr3_nt: TGTGCCAGCAGCCAAGATAGACACCGACGGGGGCCCTACGAGCAGTACTTC
cdr3_aa: CASSQDRHRRGPYEQYF

cdr3_length: 21
j_call: TRBJ2-6
clone_size: few
v_call: TRBV5-1
d_call: TRBD1
cdr3_nt: TGCGCCAGCAGCTTGGGGGAGTTTACAGGGGTCGCTTTCGCTGGGGCCAACGTCCTGACTTTC
cdr3_aa: CASSLGEFTGVAFAGANVLTF

cdr3_length: 14
j_call: TRBJ1-2
clone_size: few
v_call: TRBV12-3/TRBV12-4
d_call: NA
cdr3_nt: TGTGCCAGCCGTTTTCCGTCTTCCGGCTATGGCTACACCTTC
cdr3_aa: CASRFPSSGYGYTF

cdr3_length: 16
j_call: TRBJ1-1
clone_size: many
v_call: TRBV5-1
d_call: TRBD1
cdr3_nt: TGCGCCAGCAGTACGGCTATACAGGGGTCGAACACTGAAGCTTTCTTT
cdr3_aa: CASSTAIQGSNTEAFF

cdr3_length: 15
j_call: TRBJ2-5
clone_size: NA
v_call: TRBV9
d_call: TRBD2
cdr3_nt: TGTGCCAGCAGCCCAAGGCTAGCGGGGTTGGAATGGCAGTACTTC
cdr3_aa: CASSPRLAGLEWQYF

cdr3_length: 17
j_call: TRBJ1-1
clone_size: NA
v_call: TRBV4-3
d_call: TRBD1
cdr3_nt: TGCGCCAGCAGCCAAGGTCTGACAGGGGTAGGAAACACTGAAGCTTTCTTT
cdr3_aa: CASSQGLTGVGNTEAFF

cdr3_length: 15
j_call: TRBJ2-7
clone_size: NA
v_call: TRBV9
d_call: NA
cdr3_nt: TGTGCCAGCAGCCCCCCTGGCGGGGCCCGCTACGAGCAGTACTTC
cdr3_aa: CASSPPGGARYEQYF

cdr3_length: 16
j_call: TRBJ2-3
clone_size: few
v_call: TRBV7-2
d_call: TRBD2
cdr3_nt: TGTGCCAGCAGCTTGAAAAGCGGGGGGGCAGCGGATACGCAGTATTTT
cdr3_aa: CASSLKSGGAADTQYF

cdr3_length: 14
j_call: TRBJ2-5
clone_size: NA
v_call: TRBV14
d_call: TRBD1
cdr3_nt: TGTGCCAGCAGCCAACGGACAGGGCGGGAGACCCAGTACTTC
cdr3_aa: CASSQRTGRETQYF

cdr3_length: 16
j_call: TRBJ2-3
clone_size: NA
v_call: TRBV7-9
d_call: TRBD2
cdr3_nt: TGTGCCAGCAGCTTCCCAGTAGCGGGGGGAAGGGATACGCAGTATTTT
cdr3_aa: CASSFPVAGGRDTQYF

cdr3_length: 16
j_call: TRBJ2-3
clone_size: NA
v_call: TRBV5-1
d_call: TRBD2
cdr3_nt: TGCGCCAGCAGCCACGGGACTAGCGGATCCACAGATACGCAGTATTTT
cdr3_aa: CASSHGTSGSTDTQYF

cdr3_length: 18
j_call: TRBJ2-3
clone_size: NA
v_call: TRBV20-1
d_call: TRBD1
cdr3_nt: TGCAGTGCTCCGAACCTAGGGACAGGGAAATCGCATACAGATACGCAGTATTTT
cdr3_aa: CSAPNLGTGKSHTDTQYF

cdr3_length: 14
j_call: TRBJ2-5
clone_size: NA
v_call: TRBV11-2
d_call: NA
cdr3_nt: TGTGCCAGCAGCCCCTATGGGGTCCAAGAGACCCAGTACTTC
cdr3_aa: CASSPYGVQETQYF

cdr3_length: 13
j_call: TRBJ2-3
clone_size: NA
v_call: TRBV4-3
d_call: NA
cdr3_nt: TGCGCCAGCAGCCAGAGGAGGCAAGATACGCAGTATTTT
cdr3_aa: CASSQRRQDTQYF

cdr3_length: 13
j_call: TRBJ1-1
clone_size: few
v_call: TRBV29-1
d_call: NA
cdr3_nt: TGCAGCGTTGAACCGGCCGTGAACACTGAAGCTTTCTTT
cdr3_aa: CSVEPAVNTEAFF